The clone carrying this TCR beta chain was counted a single time. Its specificity is unknown. As to treatment: 19 received Ad26.COV2.S at low or high dose, single or two shots; about 5 received placebo; per-sample allocation not given. Following the first vaccine or placebo injection, samples were taken on day 63. The shot given was an Ad26 vector that makes Wuhan-strain SARS-CoV-2 spike. Sequencing used immunoSEQ multiplex PCR; TCRdb keeps in-frame clones, though not all of them. The sample contains hundreds of thousands of clones, about 85% of which appear only once. This CDR3 comprises 15 residues. V was clipped by 5 bases and J by 6 bases; unmatched bases: 5. Germline assignment: CDR1 SGHTA and CDR2 FQGNSA. These data belong to a study of Ad26.COV2.S vaccination and SARS-CoV-2 variants. Looking at the study overall: Ad26.COV2.S, an intramuscular injection, was given once or twice 56 days apart.

Study results and limitations: Spike-specific CD8+ and CD4+ T cell responses reportedly showed substantial breadth after vaccination.

Sequenced here: peripheral blood, sampled in a trial of Ad26.COV2.S vaccine versus placebo. The TCR originated in a person aged 18-60 years who received the Ad26.COV2.S COVID-19 vaccine or a placebo. This chain connects TRBV7-2 to TRBJ2-1; 12 positions match TRBD2. The CDR3: CASSQPGLAGNEQFF. The CDR3 nucleotides read TGTGCCAGCAGCCAACCGGGACTAGCGGGCAATGAGCAGTTCTTC.